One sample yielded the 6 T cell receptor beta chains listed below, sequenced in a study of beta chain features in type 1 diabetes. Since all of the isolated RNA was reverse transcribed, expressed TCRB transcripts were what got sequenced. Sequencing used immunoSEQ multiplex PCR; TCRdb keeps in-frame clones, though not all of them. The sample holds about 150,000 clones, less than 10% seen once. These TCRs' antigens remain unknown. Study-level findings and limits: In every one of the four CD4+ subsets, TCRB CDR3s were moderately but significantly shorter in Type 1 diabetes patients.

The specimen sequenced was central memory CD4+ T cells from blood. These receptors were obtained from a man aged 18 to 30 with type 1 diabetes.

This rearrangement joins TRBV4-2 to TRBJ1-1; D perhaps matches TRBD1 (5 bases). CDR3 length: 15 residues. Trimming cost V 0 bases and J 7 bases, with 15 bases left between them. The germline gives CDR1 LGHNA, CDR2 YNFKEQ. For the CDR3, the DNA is TGTGCCAGCAGCCAAGAAGGGACTGGGAAGGTTGAAGCTTTCTTT. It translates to CASSQEGTGKVEAFF.

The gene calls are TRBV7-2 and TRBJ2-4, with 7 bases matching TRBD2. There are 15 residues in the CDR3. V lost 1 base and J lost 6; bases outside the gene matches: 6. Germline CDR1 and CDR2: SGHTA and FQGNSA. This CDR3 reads CASSLGNTGGNIQYF. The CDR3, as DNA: TGTGCCAGCAGCTTAGGGAATACGGGGGGAAACATTCAGTACTTC.

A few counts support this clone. CDR3: CASSLVDREPGELFF. In DNA form, the CDR3 reads TGCGCCAGCAGCTTAGTGGACAGGGAACCCGGGGAGCTGTTTTTT. The gene calls are TRBV5-1 and TRBJ2-2; 8 positions agree with TRBD1. In germline, CDR1 is SGHRS, CDR2 YFSETQ. CDR3 length equals 15 residues. With V trimmed by 2 bases and J by 6 bases, 6 bases remained unmatched.

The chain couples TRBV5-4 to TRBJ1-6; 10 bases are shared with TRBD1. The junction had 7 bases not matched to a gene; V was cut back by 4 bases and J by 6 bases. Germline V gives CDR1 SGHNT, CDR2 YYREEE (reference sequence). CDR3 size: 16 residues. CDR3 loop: CASSTARDRGNSPLHF. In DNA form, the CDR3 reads TGTGCCAGCAGCACCGCCCGGGACAGGGGTAATTCACCCCTCCACTTT.

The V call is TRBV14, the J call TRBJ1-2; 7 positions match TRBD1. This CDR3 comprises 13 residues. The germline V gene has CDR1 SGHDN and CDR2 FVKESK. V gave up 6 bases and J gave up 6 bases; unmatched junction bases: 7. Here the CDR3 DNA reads TGTGCCAGCAGTGCAAGGACAGGTGATGGCTACACCTTC. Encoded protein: CASSARTGDGYTF.

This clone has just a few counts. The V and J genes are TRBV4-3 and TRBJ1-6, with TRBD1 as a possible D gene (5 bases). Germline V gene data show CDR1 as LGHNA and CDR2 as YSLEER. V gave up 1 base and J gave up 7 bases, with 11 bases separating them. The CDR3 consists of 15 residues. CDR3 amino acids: CASSQVSGQNSPLHF. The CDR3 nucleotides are TGCGCCAGCAGCCAAGTCTCAGGGCAGAATTCACCCCTCCACTTT.